This TCR beta chain came from a study of CD8+CD57+ T cells in acquired aplastic anemia. Study in general: Where healthy donors were concerned, CD4+ cells averaged about 11 million reads.

The use of genomic DNA as template underpinned the TCR beta VDJ and CDR3 profiling. TCRdb re-analysed the reads in MiXCR, keeping a single row per CDR3 protein. The data show under 150,000 distinct CDR3 sequences, around 41% seen once. This clonotype was found many times. This CDR3 spans 15 amino acids. Trimming removed 3 bases at V and 8 bases at J, with 17 bases between. In germline, CDR1 is SGDLS, CDR2 YYNGEE. Sequenced sample: sorted CD4+, CD8+, or CD8+CD57+ T cells (not recorded which) from PBMCs. This clonotype was obtained from a human donor in good health, serving as a control. The V and J genes are TRBV9 and TRBJ1-4, with D hard to call. For the CDR3, the DNA is TGTGCCAGCAGCGGGACCGGGAGGATGGACGAAAAACTGTTTTTT. Protein: CASSGTGRMDEKLFF. The entire variable domain, with the rest obtained from reference TRBV9 and TRBJ1-4, is as follows: DSGVTQTPKHLITATGQRVTLRCSPRSGDLSVYWYQQSLDQGLQFLIQYYNGEERAKGNILERFSAQQFPDLHSELNLSSLELGDSALYFCASSGTGRMDEKLFFGSGTQLSVL.